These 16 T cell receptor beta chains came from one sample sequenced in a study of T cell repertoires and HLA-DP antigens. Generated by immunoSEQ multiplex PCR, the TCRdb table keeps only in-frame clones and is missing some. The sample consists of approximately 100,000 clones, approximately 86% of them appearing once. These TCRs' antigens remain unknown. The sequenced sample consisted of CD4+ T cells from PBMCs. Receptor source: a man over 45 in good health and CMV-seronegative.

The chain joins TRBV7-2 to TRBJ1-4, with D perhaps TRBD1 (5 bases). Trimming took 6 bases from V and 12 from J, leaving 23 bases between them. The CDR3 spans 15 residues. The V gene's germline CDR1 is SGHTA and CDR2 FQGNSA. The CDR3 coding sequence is TGTGCCAGCAGTGGGACGGGACGTAGCAATGGGGAACTGTTTTTT. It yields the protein CASSGTGRSNGELFF.

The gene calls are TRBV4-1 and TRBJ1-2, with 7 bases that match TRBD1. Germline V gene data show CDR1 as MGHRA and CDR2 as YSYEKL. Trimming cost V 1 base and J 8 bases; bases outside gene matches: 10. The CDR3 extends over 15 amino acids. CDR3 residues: CASSQAGGPDRGYTF. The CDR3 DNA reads TGCGCCAGCAGCCAAGCAGGGGGACCGGATCGGGGCTACACCTTC.

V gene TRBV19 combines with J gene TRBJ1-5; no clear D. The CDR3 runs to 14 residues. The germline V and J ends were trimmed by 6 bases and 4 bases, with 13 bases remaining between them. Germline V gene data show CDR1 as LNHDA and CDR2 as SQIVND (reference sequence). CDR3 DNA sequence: TGTGCCAGTAGGCCCGGACCTGGGAATCAGCCCCAGCATTTT. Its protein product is CASRPGPGNQPQHF.

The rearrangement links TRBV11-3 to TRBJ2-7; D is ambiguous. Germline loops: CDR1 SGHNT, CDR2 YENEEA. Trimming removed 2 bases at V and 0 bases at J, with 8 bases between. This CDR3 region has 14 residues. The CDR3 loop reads CASSLSGSSYEQYF. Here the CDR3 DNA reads TGTGCCAGCAGCTTATCGGGTAGCTCCTACGAGCAGTACTTC.

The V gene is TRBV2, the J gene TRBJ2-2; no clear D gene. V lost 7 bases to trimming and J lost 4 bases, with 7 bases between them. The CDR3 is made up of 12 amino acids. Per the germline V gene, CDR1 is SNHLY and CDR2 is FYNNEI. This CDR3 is CASNRLTGELFF. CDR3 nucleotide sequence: TGTGCCAGCAATAGGCTCACCGGGGAGCTGTTTTTT.

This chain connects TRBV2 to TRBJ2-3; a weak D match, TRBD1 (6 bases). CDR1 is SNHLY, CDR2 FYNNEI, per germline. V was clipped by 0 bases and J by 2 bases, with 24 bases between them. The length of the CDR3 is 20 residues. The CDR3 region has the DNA TGTGCCAGCAGTGAAGCGCTATACCACGAGGGGGTATCAGACACAGATACGCAGTATTTT. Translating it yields CASSEALYHEGVSDTDTQYF. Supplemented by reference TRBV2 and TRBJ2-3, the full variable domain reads EPEVTQTPSHQVTQMGQEVILRCVPISNHLYFYWYRQILGQKVEFLVSFYNNEISEKSEIFDDQFSVERPDGSNFTLKIRSTKLEDSAMYFCASSEALYHEGVSDTDTQYFGPGTRLTVL.

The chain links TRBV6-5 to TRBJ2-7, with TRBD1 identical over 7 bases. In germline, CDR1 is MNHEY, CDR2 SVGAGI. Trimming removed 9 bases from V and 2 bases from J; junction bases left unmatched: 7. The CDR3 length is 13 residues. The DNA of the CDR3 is TGTGCCAGTTACAGGGGATTCCCCTACGAGCAGTACTTC. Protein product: CASYRGFPYEQYF.

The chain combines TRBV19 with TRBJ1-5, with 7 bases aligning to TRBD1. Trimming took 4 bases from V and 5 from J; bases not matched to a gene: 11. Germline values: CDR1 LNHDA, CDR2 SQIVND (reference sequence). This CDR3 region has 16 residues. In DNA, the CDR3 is TGTGCCAGTAGTACCCGCCCGACAGGGAGGGATCAGCCCCAGCATTTT. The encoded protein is CASSTRPTGRDQPQHF.

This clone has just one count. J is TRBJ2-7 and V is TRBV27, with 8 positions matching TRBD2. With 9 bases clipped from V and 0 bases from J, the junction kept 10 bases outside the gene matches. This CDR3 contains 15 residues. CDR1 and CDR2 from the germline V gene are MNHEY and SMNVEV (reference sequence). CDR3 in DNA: TGTGCCAGTAGGGGCGGGGGGATTAACTCCTACGAGCAGTACTTC. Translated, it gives CASRGGGINSYEQYF.

The CDR3 region has the DNA TGTGCCAGCAGCGCACAACGGGACAGGTCCTACTATGGCTACACCTTC. Translating gives CASSAQRDRSYYGYTF. The gene calls are TRBV7-8 and TRBJ1-2, with 8 bases fitting TRBD1. This CDR3 contains 16 residues. The J segment lost 3 bases and the V segment lost 5 bases, leaving 11 bases of the junction unmatched. CDR1 and CDR2 (germline): SGHVS, FQNEAQ.

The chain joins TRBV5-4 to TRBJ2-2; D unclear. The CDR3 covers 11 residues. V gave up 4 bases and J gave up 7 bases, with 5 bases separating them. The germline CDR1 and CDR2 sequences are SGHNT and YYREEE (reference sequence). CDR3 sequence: CASSRNGELFF. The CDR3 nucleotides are TGTGCCAGCAGCAGAAACGGGGAGCTGTTTTTT.

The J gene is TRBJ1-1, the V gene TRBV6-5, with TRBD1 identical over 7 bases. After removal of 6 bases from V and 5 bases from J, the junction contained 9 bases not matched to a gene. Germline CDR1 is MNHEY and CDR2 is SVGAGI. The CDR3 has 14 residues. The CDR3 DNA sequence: TGTGCCAGCAGCCGCCCGGACAGGTTGACTGAAGCTTTCTTT. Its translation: CASSRPDRLTEAFF.

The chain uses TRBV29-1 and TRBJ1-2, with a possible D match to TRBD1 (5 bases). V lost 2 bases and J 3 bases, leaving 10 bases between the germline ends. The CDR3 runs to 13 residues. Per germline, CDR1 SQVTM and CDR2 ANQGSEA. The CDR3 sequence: CSVERGTYYGYTF. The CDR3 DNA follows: TGCAGCGTTGAAAGGGGAACTTACTATGGCTACACCTTC.

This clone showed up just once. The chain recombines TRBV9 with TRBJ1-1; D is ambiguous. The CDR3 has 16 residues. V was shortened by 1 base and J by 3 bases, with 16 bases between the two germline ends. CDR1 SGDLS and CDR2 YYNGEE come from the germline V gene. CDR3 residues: CASSVKGAGMDTEAFF. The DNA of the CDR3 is TGTGCCAGCAGCGTAAAGGGCGCGGGGATGGACACTGAAGCTTTCTTT.

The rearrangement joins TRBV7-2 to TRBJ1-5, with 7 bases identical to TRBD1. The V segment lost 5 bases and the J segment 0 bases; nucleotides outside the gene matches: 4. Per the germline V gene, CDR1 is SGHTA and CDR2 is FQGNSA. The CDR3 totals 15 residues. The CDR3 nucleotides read TGTGCCAGCAGCGCACAGGGGATTAGCAATCAGCCCCAGCATTTT. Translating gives CASSAQGISNQPQHF.

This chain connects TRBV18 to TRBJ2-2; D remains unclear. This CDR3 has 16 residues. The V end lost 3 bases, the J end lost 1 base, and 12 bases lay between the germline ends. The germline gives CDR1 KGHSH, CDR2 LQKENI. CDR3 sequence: CASSPNALRNTGELFF. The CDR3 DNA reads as TGTGCCAGCTCACCCAATGCTCTCAGGAACACCGGGGAGCTGTTTTTT.